Below are 23 T cell receptor beta chains sequenced from a single sample in a study of OX40 agonist ivuxolimab in advanced cancers. Using immunoSEQ multiplex PCR, the repertoire was profiled, and TCRdb retains in-frame clones only, with some absent. This sample has about 53,000 clones, with roughly nine tenths found just once. The material was CD4+ or CD8+ T cells sorted from blood, obtained in a trial of the OX40 agonist ivuxolimab. The receptors originated from an adult with an advanced solid tumor such as melanoma, head and neck, liver or kidney cancer.

This clone was seen a few times. The chain joins TRBV2 to TRBJ1-6; the D gene is possibly TRBD1 (5 bases). Germline CDR1 reads SNHLY; CDR2 reads FYNNEI. This CDR3 has 14 residues. Trimming removed 5 bases from V and 9 bases from J, with 14 bases in between. In DNA, the CDR3 is TGTGCCAGCAGTACCCAGGGACCCAGTTCACCCCTCCACTTT. This encodes CASSTQGPSSPLHF.

The genes are TRBV19 and TRBJ1-5, with 8 bases fitting TRBD1. Germline-derived CDR1 and CDR2 are LNHDA and SQIVND (reference sequence). The V gene end was trimmed by 10 bases and the J gene end by 7 bases; junction bases not matched to a gene: 15. The CDR3 loop spans 15 amino acids. The DNA of the CDR3 is TGTGCCACTAAGGACAGGACAGGGCTTTGGCAGCCCCAGCATTTT. This codes for CATKDRTGLWQPQHF. Variable domain in full (rest from reference TRBV19 and TRBJ1-5): DGGITQSPKYLFRKEGQNVTLSCEQNLNHDAMYWYRQDPGQGLRLIYYSQIVNDFQKGDIAEGYSVSREKKESFPLTVTSAQKNPTAFYLCATKDRTGLWQPQHFGDGTRLSIL.

The chain employs TRBV7-2 and TRBJ2-7; no clear D gene. V lost 2 bases to trimming and J lost 0 bases, with 11 bases between them. Germline V gene data show CDR1 as SGHTA and CDR2 as FQGNSA. The CDR3 contains 15 residues. CDR3: CASSLRTVHSYEQYF. In DNA form, the CDR3 reads TGTGCCAGCAGCTTAAGGACGGTCCACTCCTACGAGCAGTACTTC.

The chain combines TRBV28 with TRBJ2-3; D gene unclear. Germline loops: CDR1 MDHEN, CDR2 SYDVKM. The CDR3 totals 14 residues. V lost 5 bases and J lost 4, with 13 bases in between. In DNA, the CDR3 is TGTGCCAGCAGTCCAAGTGGTTGGGCAGATACGCAGTATTTT. Its protein is CASSPSGWADTQYF.

This clone was seen more than once but under ten times. The chain is built from TRBV7-6 and TRBJ2-5; TRBD1 matches at 7 bases. CDR1 and CDR2 from the germline V gene are SGHVS and FNYEAQ. CDR3 length equals 15 residues. J lost 0 bases, V lost 0 bases, and 1 base had no gene match. CDR3 coding DNA: TGTGCCAGCAGCTTAGCCGGGACAGACCAAGAGACCCAGTACTTC. As protein: CASSLAGTDQETQYF.

The chain is built from TRBV9 and TRBJ2-3; D is perhaps TRBD2 (6 bases). Trimming stripped 3 bases from V and 3 bases from J, with 17 bases between. CDR1 is SGDLS and CDR2 is YYNGEE in the germline V gene. The CDR3 runs 16 residues. The CDR3 sequence is CASSAGVSDRTDTQYF. The CDR3, as DNA: TGTGCCAGCAGCGCGGGGGTTTCGGACCGAACAGATACGCAGTATTTT.

The rearrangement uses TRBV7-6 and TRBJ2-3, with 12 bases that match TRBD2. V dropped 1 base and J dropped 4; count of bases not matched to a gene: 3. Per germline, CDR1 SGHVS and CDR2 FNYEAQ. The CDR3 totals 16 residues. The CDR3: CASSLGLAGAADTQYF. CDR3 sequence (DNA): TGTGCCAGCAGCTTAGGACTAGCGGGAGCGGCAGATACGCAGTATTTT.

The genes are TRBV18 and TRBJ1-1; 7 nucleotides align to TRBD1. V shed 1 base and J 1 base; nucleotides not matched to a gene: 9. The CDR3 sequence is 17 residues long. CDR1 and CDR2 from the germline V gene are KGHSH and LQKENI. In DNA form, the CDR3 reads TGTGCCAGCTCACCACAGCCCTTAGAGGGGGCGAACACTGAAGCTTTCTTT. Translation gives CASSPQPLEGANTEAFF.

J is TRBJ1-1 and V is TRBV27; D remains ambiguous. The CDR3 is 15 residues long. The germline gives CDR1 MNHEY, CDR2 SMNVEV (reference sequence). V was shortened by 8 bases and J by 3 bases, with 19 bases between the two germline ends. CDR3 sequence reads: CASDPEARMHTEAFF. CDR3 in DNA: TGTGCCAGCGACCCGGAGGCGAGAATGCACACTGAAGCTTTCTTT.

The chain uses TRBV6-6 and TRBJ1-6; D remains unclear. V lost 6 bases, J lost 8 bases, and 11 bases lay in between. This CDR3 region has 13 residues. Germline V gene lookup returns CDR1 MNHNY and CDR2 SVGAGI (reference sequence). The chain's CDR3 is CASSGREDSPLHF. DNA for the CDR3: TGTGCCAGCAGCGGACGGGAAGATTCACCCCTCCACTTT.

V is TRBV6-5 and J is TRBJ1-6; D gene unclear. The CDR3 runs 12 residues. CDR1 and CDR2 (germline): MNHEY, SVGAGI. V was pared by 1 base and J by 7 bases, with 2 bases between. The CDR3 here is CASSYLNSPLHF. The CDR3 DNA reads as TGTGCCAGCAGTTACTTAAATTCACCCCTCCACTTT.

This chain connects TRBV11-3 to TRBJ2-2, with D possibly matching TRBD2 (5 bases). The CDR3 has 13 amino acids. V shed 4 bases and J shed 8 bases, with 11 bases lying between them. In germline, CDR1 is SGHNT, CDR2 YENEEA. The CDR3 loop reads CASSSDGIGELFF. The CDR3 DNA sequence: TGTGCCAGCAGCTCGGACGGGATTGGGGAGCTGTTTTTT.

The V call is TRBV5-6, the J call TRBJ2-5; 8 bases map to TRBD2. The germline V gene encodes CDR1 SGHDT and CDR2 YYEEEE. The CDR3 is 14 residues long. J lost 5 bases, V lost 2 bases, and 5 bases had no gene match. The CDR3 region is CASSFSGTGETQYF. DNA for the CDR3: TGTGCCAGCAGCTTTAGCGGGACTGGGGAGACCCAGTACTTC.

This clone occurred once. The chain employs TRBV30 and TRBJ1-2; 10 bases align to TRBD1. The CDR3 spans 13 residues. With 4 bases clipped from V and 5 bases from J, the junction kept 4 bases outside the gene matches. Per the germline V gene, CDR1 is GTSNPN and CDR2 is SVGIG (reference sequence). CDR3 protein: CAWIQGQGYGYTF. For the CDR3, the DNA is TGTGCCTGGATCCAGGGACAGGGGTATGGCTACACCTTC.

The chain recombines TRBV28 with TRBJ1-4, with D unclear. This CDR3 has 15 amino acids. Trimming took off 3 bases at V and 0 bases at J, with 8 bases between the two ends. Germline V gives CDR1 MDHEN, CDR2 SYDVKM. In DNA form, the CDR3 reads TGTGCCAGCAGTTTGATAGCAGCAACTAATGAAAAACTGTTTTTT. Translating gives CASSLIAATNEKLFF.

The J gene is TRBJ1-6, the V gene TRBV6-6; the match to TRBD1 covers 9 bases. Germline V lookup: CDR1 MNHNY, CDR2 SVGAGI (reference sequence). The trim removed 6 bases at V and 7 bases at J, leaving 1 base unmatched. The CDR3 loop spans 13 amino acids. This CDR3 is CASRGQGNSPLHF. In nucleotides, the CDR3 is TGTGCCAGCAGAGGACAGGGGAATTCACCCCTCCACTTT.

The chain employs TRBV28 and TRBJ2-1; D is perhaps TRBD1 (6 bases). Germline values: CDR1 MDHEN, CDR2 SYDVKM. The CDR3 loop spans 14 amino acids. The germline V and J ends were trimmed by 5 bases and 7 bases, with 15 bases remaining between them. The CDR3: CASSLGAVENEQFF. The DNA for the CDR3 is TGTGCCAGCAGTCTGGGGGCGGTAGAGAATGAGCAGTTCTTC.

The chain employs TRBV28 and TRBJ2-1, with unresolved D. Germline CDR1 MDHEN, CDR2 SYDVKM. Trimming took 6 bases from V and 0 from J, leaving 15 bases between them. The CDR3 runs 16 residues. DNA of the CDR3: TGTGCCAGCAGCCCCTCGGCGGAGAGCTCCTACAATGAGCAGTTCTTC. Translation: CASSPSAESSYNEQFF.

The rearrangement uses TRBV5-1 and TRBJ1-4; D call uncertain. V was cut by 4 bases and J by 8 bases, with 15 bases left in between. Germline V lookup: CDR1 SGHRS, CDR2 YFSETQ. The CDR3 is 14 residues long. The CDR3 bases are TGCGCCAGCAGCCAGTCACGAGGTGGGGAAAAACTGTTTTTT. Translating gives CASSQSRGGEKLFF.

The chain has TRBV27 and TRBJ2-3, with D tentatively TRBD1 (6 bases). This CDR3 has 13 residues. The V end was cut by 5 bases, the J end by 6 bases, with 12 bases between. In germline, CDR1 is MNHEY, CDR2 SMNVEV (reference sequence). CDR3 coding DNA: TGTGCCAGCAGTACCCACAGGGTGGATACGCAGTATTTT. It translates to CASSTHRVDTQYF.

The chain employs TRBV18 and TRBJ2-7; 7 nucleotides match TRBD1. The ends lost 3 bases at V and 5 bases at J; junction bases unmatched: 10. CDR1 and CDR2 (germline): KGHSH, LQKENI. The CDR3 is 15 residues long. The CDR3 DNA follows: TGTGCCAGCTCACCGGTGACAGGGTGGTTTGACGAGCAGTACTTC. It specifies CASSPVTGWFDEQYF.

This chain uses TRBV30 with TRBJ2-1; 7 bases are shared with TRBD2. J gave up 8 bases and V 4 bases, and 8 bases lay outside the gene matches. The germline gives CDR1 GTSNPN, CDR2 SVGIG (reference sequence). The CDR3 contains 13 residues. CDR3 DNA sequence: TGTGCCTGGAATGCGGGAGTGAGCGATGAGCAGTTCTTC. It translates to CAWNAGVSDEQFF.

The chain employs TRBV10-3 and TRBJ2-3, with 13 bases aligning to TRBD2. Germline V lookup: CDR1 ENHRY, CDR2 SYGVKD. Trimming removed 3 bases from V and 11 bases from J; junction bases left unmatched: 2. The length of the CDR3 is 13 residues. The CDR3 region has the DNA TGTGCCATCAGTGACGGGACTAGCGGGGAGCAGTATTTT. It yields the protein CAISDGTSGEQYF.